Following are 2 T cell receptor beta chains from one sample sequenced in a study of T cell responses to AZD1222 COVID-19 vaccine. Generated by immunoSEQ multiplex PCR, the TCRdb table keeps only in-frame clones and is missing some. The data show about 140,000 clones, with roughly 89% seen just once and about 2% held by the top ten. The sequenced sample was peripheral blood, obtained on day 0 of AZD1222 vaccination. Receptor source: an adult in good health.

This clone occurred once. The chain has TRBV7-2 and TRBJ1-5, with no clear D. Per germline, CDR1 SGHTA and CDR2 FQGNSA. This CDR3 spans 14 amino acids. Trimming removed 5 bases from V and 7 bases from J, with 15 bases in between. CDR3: CASSHTGYGQPQHF. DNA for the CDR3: TGTGCCAGCAGCCATACGGGCTACGGGCAGCCCCAGCATTTT.

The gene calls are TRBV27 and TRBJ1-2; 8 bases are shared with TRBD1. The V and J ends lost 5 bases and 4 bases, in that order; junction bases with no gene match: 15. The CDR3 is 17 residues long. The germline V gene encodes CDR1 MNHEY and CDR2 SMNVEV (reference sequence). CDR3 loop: CASSQRTGQGSPYGYTF. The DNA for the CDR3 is TGTGCCAGCAGTCAGAGAACTGGACAGGGTTCCCCCTATGGCTACACCTTC.